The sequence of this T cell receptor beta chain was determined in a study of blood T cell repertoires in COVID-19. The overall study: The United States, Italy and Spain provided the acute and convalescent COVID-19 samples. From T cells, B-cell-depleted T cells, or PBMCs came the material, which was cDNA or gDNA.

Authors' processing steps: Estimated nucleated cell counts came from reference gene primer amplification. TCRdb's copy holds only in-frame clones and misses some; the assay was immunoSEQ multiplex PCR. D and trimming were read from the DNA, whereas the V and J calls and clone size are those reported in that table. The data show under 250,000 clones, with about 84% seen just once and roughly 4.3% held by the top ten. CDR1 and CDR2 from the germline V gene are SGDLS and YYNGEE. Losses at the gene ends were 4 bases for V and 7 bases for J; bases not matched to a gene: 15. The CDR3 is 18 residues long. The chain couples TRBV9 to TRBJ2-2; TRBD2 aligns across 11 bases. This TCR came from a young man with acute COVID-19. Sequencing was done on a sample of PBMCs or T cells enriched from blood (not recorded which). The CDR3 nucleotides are TGTGCCAGCAGCCGGACCCTAGCGGGGGGCTCCCTGGGCGGGGAGCTGTTTTTT. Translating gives CASSRTLAGGSLGGELFF.